These 31 T cell receptor beta chains originate from one sample sequenced in a study of beta chain features in type 1 diabetes (dated by TCRdb to 2017 to 2018). These receptors have no known antigen. The paper as a whole reports these results and caveats: In all four CD4+ subsets, TCRB CDR3 length was moderately but significantly shorter in type 1 diabetes patients.

Receptors were amplified or captured by the immunoSEQ multiplex PCR assay. The High Capacity cDNA Reverse Transcription Kit was used to reverse transcribe all of the isolated RNA, meaning that expressed TCRB transcripts were what got sequenced. TCRdb took this table from immuneACCESS and kept in-frame rearrangements with V and J called. Such tables lack part of the clones; where checked against another copy, unresolved V genes explain under half of the gap, and the rest is unexplained. Counted in this sample were about 650,000 clones; roughly an eighth of them appeared once. Around 0.12% of the sample is taken by the ten largest. The sequenced sample was naive CD4+ T cells from blood. Read against the paper, the sample's cell subset or site label means: true naive CD4+ T cells. The receptor source for this set is a young man with type 1 diabetes.

This clone was recorded a few times. The rearrangement joins TRBV5-1 to TRBJ1-1, with 9 bases lining up with TRBD1. In germline, CDR1 is SGHRS, CDR2 YFSETQ. J gave up 5 bases and V 0 bases, and 5 bases lay outside the gene matches. The CDR3 sequence is 15 residues long. The CDR3 is CASSLVGQGSTEAFF. The CDR3 DNA reads as TGCGCCAGCAGCTTGGTCGGACAGGGGTCGACTGAAGCTTTCTTT.

The CDR3 nucleotides are TGCGCCAGCAGCCAAGAGGACAGGGGAAACACCATATATTTT. It yields the protein CASSQEDRGNTIYF. This chain uses TRBV4-3 with TRBJ1-3; TRBD1 aligns across 7 bases. Germline values: CDR1 LGHNA, CDR2 YSLEER. The CDR3 sequence is 14 residues long. The J segment lost 4 bases and the V segment lost 0 bases, leaving 0 bases of the junction unmatched.

In this sample, this clone turned up a few times. The chain has TRBV2 and TRBJ2-5; weak D call: TRBD1 (5 bases). V was cut by 2 bases and J by 5 bases, with 12 bases left in between. Germline CDR1 and CDR2: SNHLY and FYNNEI. This CDR3 region has 14 residues. This chain's CDR3 is CASSENTAGETQYF. CDR3 DNA sequence: TGTGCCAGCAGTGAAAATACGGCAGGGGAGACCCAGTACTTC. Looking up the rest from reference TRBV2 and TRBJ2-5 gives the full variable domain: EPEVTQTPSHQVTQMGQEVILRCVPISNHLYFYWYRQILGQKVEFLVSFYNNEISEKSEIFDDQFSVERPDGSNFTLKIRSTKLEDSAMYFCASSENTAGETQYFGPGTRLLVL.

This clone was seen more than once but under ten times. The gene calls are TRBV6-6 and TRBJ2-5; D uncertain. Germline loops: CDR1 MNHNY, CDR2 SVGAGI (reference sequence). CDR3 length equals 13 residues. The ends were cut back, 10 bases at V and 3 bases at J, with 15 bases in the middle. CDR3 residues: CATVRGYKETQYF. For the CDR3, the DNA is TGTGCCACCGTCCGCGGTTACAAAGAGACCCAGTACTTC.

V is TRBV6-5 and J is TRBJ2-3; possible D gene TRBD2, 5 bases. Per germline, CDR1 MNHEY and CDR2 SVGAGI. There are 15 residues in the CDR3. The V end was cut by 9 bases, the J end by 1 base, with 17 bases between. The CDR3 sequence: CASRTLPHGTDTQYF. The CDR3 region has the DNA TGTGCCAGTCGGACTCTTCCCCACGGCACAGATACGCAGTATTTT.

The J gene is TRBJ1-6, the V gene TRBV4-2; D is unresolved. CDR1 is LGHNA and CDR2 is YNFKEQ in the germline V gene. Trimming removed 2 bases at V and 7 bases at J, with 3 bases between. CDR3 length: 12 amino acids. The CDR3 DNA sequence: TGTGCCAGCAGCCAACAGAATTCACCCCTCCACTTT. Protein sequence: CASSQQNSPLHF.

There are a few counts of this clone. This chain uses TRBV29-1 with TRBJ2-7; possible D gene TRBD2, 6 bases. In germline, CDR1 is SQVTM, CDR2 ANQGSEA. Trimming left V 6 bases short and J 2 bases short, with 17 bases between. This CDR3 contains 14 residues. This CDR3 reads CSVNRDGSPYEQYF. The CDR3 coding sequence is TGCAGCGTGAACCGGGACGGGAGCCCCTACGAGCAGTACTTC.

This clone occurred a few times. The chain carries TRBV9 and TRBJ1-6; 10 bases match TRBD1. V gave up 3 bases and J gave up 5 bases; unmatched junction bases: 8. Germline V gene data show CDR1 as SGDLS and CDR2 as YYNGEE. The CDR3 totals 17 residues. In DNA form, the CDR3 reads TGTGCCAGCAGCGGAGGGCAGACAGGGGGCCATAATTCACCCCTCCACTTT. Its translation is CASSGGQTGGHNSPLHF.

The chain couples TRBV5-8 to TRBJ1-1; no definite D call. The CDR3 spans 14 residues. Germline CDR1 reads SGHTS; CDR2 reads YDEGEE. V was pared by 5 bases and J by 5 bases, with 16 bases between. The CDR3 DNA sequence: TGTGCCAGCAGTTACCGGGCCCCGGGAACTGAAGCTTTCTTT. It translates to CASSYRAPGTEAFF. Full variable domain (remainder filled in from reference TRBV5-8 and TRBJ1-1): EAGVTQSPTHLIKTRGQQATLRCSPISGHTSVYWYQQALGLGLQFLLWYDEGEERNRGNFPPRFSGRQFPNYSSELNVNALELEDSALYLCASSYRAPGTEAFFGQGTRLTVV.

There are a few counts of this clone. The J gene is TRBJ2-2, the V gene TRBV19, with D unresolved. In germline, CDR1 is LNHDA, CDR2 SQIVND (reference sequence). There are 13 residues in the CDR3. V dropped 5 bases and J dropped 6 bases, with 10 bases sitting between them. The CDR3, as DNA: TGTGCCAGTAGTCCCCTGGGTGCCGGGGAGCTGTTTTTT. It codes for CASSPLGAGELFF.

The V and J genes are TRBV4-3 and TRBJ2-2; D gene uncertain. Germline lookup yields CDR1 LGHNA and CDR2 YSLEER. The CDR3 has 16 amino acids. Trimming removed 4 bases from V and 0 bases from J, with 12 bases in between. The CDR3 spells CASSPQTVTNTGELFF. In DNA, the CDR3 is TGCGCCAGCAGCCCGCAGACCGTTACGAACACCGGGGAGCTGTTTTTT.

This clone was observed a handful of times. The chain joins TRBV18 to TRBJ2-7; D is unclear. The CDR3 covers 13 residues. The germline V gene has CDR1 KGHSH and CDR2 LQKENI. The V end was cut by 1 base, the J end by 3 bases, with 7 bases between. The CDR3 reads CASSPQRLYEQYF. DNA of the CDR3: TGTGCCAGCTCACCACAAAGGCTCTACGAGCAGTACTTC.

This clone was observed a handful of times. J is TRBJ2-1 and V is TRBV7-2, with 12 nucleotides matching TRBD1. Per germline, CDR1 SGHTA and CDR2 FQGNSA. This CDR3 has 18 residues. V shed 8 bases and J 0 bases; nucleotides not matched to a gene: 11. CDR3 coding DNA: TGTGCCAGCGGGGGACAGGGGGCTGCCATGAGCTCCTACAATGAGCAGTTCTTC. Its translation: CASGGQGAAMSSYNEQFF.

The table lists this clone with a few counts. The chain links TRBV6-5 to TRBJ1-6; D gene uncertain. The V gene's germline CDR1 is MNHEY and CDR2 SVGAGI. This CDR3 contains 15 residues. V was shortened by 9 bases and J by 9 bases, with 21 bases between the two germline ends. The CDR3 spells CASRGRQPLGSPLHF. Here the CDR3 DNA reads TGTGCCAGTAGAGGACGGCAGCCCTTGGGTTCACCCCTCCACTTT.

This clone was detected a few times. The genes are TRBV7-2 and TRBJ2-2, with 8 bases matching TRBD2. CDR3 length: 15 residues. The V gene's germline CDR1 is SGHTA and CDR2 FQGNSA. With V trimmed by 4 bases and J by 6 bases, 7 bases remained unmatched. Here the CDR3 DNA reads TGTGCCAGCAGCTCATCGACTAGCGCAGCCGGGGAGCTGTTTTTT. Its protein is CASSSSTSAAGELFF. Full variable domain (missing parts from reference TRBV7-2 and TRBJ2-2): GAGVSQSPSNKVTEKGKDVELRCDPISGHTALYWYRQSLGQGLEFLIYFQGNSAPDKSGLPSDRFSAERTGGSVSTLTIQRTQQEDSAVYLCASSSSTSAAGELFFGEGSRLTVL.

The chain carries TRBV6-5 and TRBJ2-4; 7 bases fit TRBD2. J lost 9 bases, V lost 0 bases, and 11 bases had no gene match. The CDR3 contains 16 residues. Germline assignment: CDR1 MNHEY and CDR2 SVGAGI. CDR3 sequence: CASSYSKGGGGSIQYF. The CDR3 DNA follows: TGTGCCAGCAGTTACTCGAAGGGTGGCGGGGGTAGCATTCAGTACTTC.

This sequence joins TRBV5-1 and TRBJ2-3; D is possibly TRBD1 or TRBD2 (5 bases each). With 6 bases removed from V and 6 bases from J, the gap between germline ends came to 20 bases. Germline CDR1 reads SGHRS; CDR2 reads YFSETQ. CDR3 length: 15 residues. The CDR3 region is CASMIGVAGVDTQYF. CDR3 DNA sequence: TGCGCCAGCATGATAGGGGTGGCCGGGGTGGATACGCAGTATTTT.

The chain uses TRBV19 and TRBJ1-4; TRBD1 aligns across 7 bases. This CDR3 has 15 residues. V dropped 9 bases and J dropped 4; count of bases not matched to a gene: 11. Germline lookup yields CDR1 LNHDA and CDR2 SQIVND (reference sequence). The CDR3 here is CASRKSGTVNEKLFF. CDR3 nucleotide sequence: TGTGCCAGCCGAAAATCCGGGACAGTTAATGAAAAACTGTTTTTT.

The V and J genes are TRBV28 and TRBJ1-4, with TRBD1 identical over 7 bases. The CDR3 contains 14 residues. The junction had 5 bases not matched to a gene; V was cut back by 7 bases and J by 3 bases. Per the germline V gene, CDR1 is MDHEN and CDR2 is SYDVKM. CDR3 nucleotide sequence: TGTGCCAGCACCTCGGGACAGCCTAATGAAAAACTGTTTTTT. Its protein product is CASTSGQPNEKLFF.

This clone was detected a few times. The rearrangement uses TRBV2 and TRBJ2-5, with D possibly TRBD1 on 5 matching bases. The V end was cut by 2 bases, the J end by 7 bases, with 14 bases between. CDR3 length: 14 amino acids. Germline lookup yields CDR1 SNHLY and CDR2 FYNNEI. CDR3 DNA sequence: TGTGCCAGCAGTGAAAGGACCGACAGAGGGACCCAGTACTTC. Translation: CASSERTDRGTQYF.

The chain carries TRBV7-9 and TRBJ2-5; 9 bases are a match to TRBD1. The CDR3 is 15 residues long. The germline CDR1 and CDR2 sequences are SEHNR and FQNEAQ (reference sequence). After removal of 2 bases from V and 4 bases from J, the junction contained 5 bases not matched to a gene. CDR3 DNA sequence: TGTGCCAGCAGCTTATCACAGGGGGCTGGAGAGACCCAGTACTTC. Translating gives CASSLSQGAGETQYF.

V usage is TRBV9 and J usage is TRBJ1-2; TRBD1 aligns across 10 bases. V lost 3 bases, J lost 5 bases, and 7 bases stayed unmatched. CDR1 is SGDLS, CDR2 YYNGEE, per germline. The CDR3 covers 15 residues. CDR3 residues: CASSAKTGGLYGYTF. CDR3 bases: TGTGCCAGCAGCGCAAAGACAGGGGGCTTATATGGCTACACCTTC.

This clone has just a few counts. The chain carries TRBV29-1 and TRBJ2-5, with 9 bases identical to TRBD2. The V and J ends lost 8 bases and 2 bases, in that order; junction bases with no gene match: 3. Germline-derived CDR1 and CDR2 are SQVTM and ANQGSEA. The CDR3 sequence is 12 residues long. The CDR3 DNA reads as TGCAGCACGACTAGCGGTCAAGAGACCCAGTACTTC. Its protein is CSTTSGQETQYF.

This clone was observed a few times. This chain uses TRBV2 with TRBJ2-2, with 7 bases fitting TRBD1. V trimming: 6 bases; J trimming: 2 bases; junction bases outside the gene matches: 9. Germline V CDR1 and CDR2: SNHLY, FYNNEI. This CDR3 spans 16 amino acids. This CDR3 is CASSPQGSANTGELFF. In nucleotides, the CDR3 is TGTGCCAGCAGCCCACAGGGGAGCGCCAACACCGGGGAGCTGTTTTTT.

The J gene is TRBJ1-6, the V gene TRBV5-6, with D unclear. Germline V gene sequence: CDR1 SGHDT, CDR2 YYEEEE. The CDR3 loop spans 15 amino acids. The V gene lost 4 bases and the J gene lost 7 bases, with 15 bases spanning the gap. The CDR3 is CASSPDRVSNSPLHF. CDR3 in DNA: TGTGCCAGCAGCCCGGACCGGGTTTCGAATTCACCCCTCCACTTT.

This clone was found a few times. This CDR3 reads CASSEGHRGGEKLFF. The CDR3 DNA sequence: TGTGCCAGCAGTGAGGGGCACAGGGGAGGGGAAAAACTGTTTTTT. The V call is TRBV5-8, the J call TRBJ1-4; 7 bases line up with TRBD1. Trimming took 5 bases from V and 8 from J; bases not matched to a gene: 12. CDR1 is SGHTS and CDR2 is YDEGEE in the germline V gene. This CDR3 contains 15 residues.

The chain has TRBV27 and TRBJ1-2; 9 bases align to TRBD1. The junction had 5 bases not matched to a gene; V was cut back by 5 bases and J by 7 bases. Germline loops: CDR1 MNHEY, CDR2 SMNVEV (reference sequence). The CDR3 consists of 13 residues. DNA for the CDR3: TGTGCCAGCAGTCCCACAGGGGGCGTTGGCTACACCTTC. This sequence encodes CASSPTGGVGYTF.

This chain joins TRBV9 and TRBJ2-2; tentatively, D is TRBD2 (6 bases). The germline V gene has CDR1 SGDLS and CDR2 YYNGEE. The CDR3 consists of 16 residues. V dropped 0 bases and J dropped 3 bases, with 12 bases sitting between them. The chain's CDR3 is CASSVGGGAYTGELFF. As DNA, the CDR3 is TGTGCCAGCAGCGTAGGTGGCGGGGCTTACACCGGGGAGCTGTTTTTT.

The chain combines TRBV9 with TRBJ2-2; D gene uncertain. The CDR3 is made up of 16 amino acids. Between the trimmed V and J ends, which lost 0 bases and 1 base, there was a span of 10 bases. Per the germline V gene, CDR1 is SGDLS and CDR2 is YYNGEE. The CDR3 coding sequence is TGTGCCAGCAGCGTAGCTGCGACACGGAACACCGGGGAGCTGTTTTTT. It translates to CASSVAATRNTGELFF.

This clone was observed a few times. In DNA form, the CDR3 reads TGTGCCAGCAGCTTACAGGGCCAGCCCCAGCATTTT. This gives the protein CASSLQGQPQHF. The chain is built from TRBV5-4 and TRBJ1-5, with a tentative D call TRBD1 (6 bases). V lost 2 bases and J lost 7, with 7 bases in between. This CDR3 contains 12 residues. Germline V gene sequence: CDR1 SGHNT, CDR2 YYREEE (reference sequence).

This clone showed up just a few times. V gene TRBV7-2 combines with J gene TRBJ2-5; 9 bases line up with TRBD2. The V and J ends lost 4 bases and 4 bases, in that order; junction bases with no gene match: 4. Germline lookup yields CDR1 SGHTA and CDR2 FQGNSA. This CDR3 region has 14 residues. CDR3: CASSSTSGLETQYF. The DNA for the CDR3 is TGTGCCAGCAGCTCGACTAGCGGTTTAGAGACCCAGTACTTC.